This TCR beta chain was obtained from a study of cytomegalovirus exposure and HLA in healthy donors. Germline V gives CDR1 SNHLY, CDR2 FYNNEI. Losses at the gene ends were 4 bases for V and 9 bases for J; bases not matched to a gene: 4. The CDR3 loop spans 14 amino acids. Overall study results and limits: In a later analysis, 16,951 TCR beta sequences were associated with HLA alleles at 0.05 false discovery rate. Sequencing artifact likely explains a cluster of highly shared sequence variants. Based on reports, TCR beta sequences accurately predicted HLA-A and HLA-B alleles for most subjects. Later work found most CMV-associated TCR beta chains apparently HLA-restricted.

The PCR used 60 Vbeta and 13 Jbeta primers. The assay was immunoSEQ multiplex PCR, and TCRdb's table has in-frame clones only and misses some. The sample records around 150,000 clones, approximately 77% being singletons. This clone occurred once. What it recognizes is unknown. The chain uses TRBV2 and TRBJ1-6; 9 nucleotides match TRBD1. What was sequenced was PBMCs. The clonotype comes from a woman between 50 and 59 years old in good health and CMV-seronegative. CDR3 in DNA: TGTGCCAGCAGTGGACAGGGGGGTGGTTCACCCCTCCACTTT. Amino acid sequence: CASSGQGGGSPLHF.